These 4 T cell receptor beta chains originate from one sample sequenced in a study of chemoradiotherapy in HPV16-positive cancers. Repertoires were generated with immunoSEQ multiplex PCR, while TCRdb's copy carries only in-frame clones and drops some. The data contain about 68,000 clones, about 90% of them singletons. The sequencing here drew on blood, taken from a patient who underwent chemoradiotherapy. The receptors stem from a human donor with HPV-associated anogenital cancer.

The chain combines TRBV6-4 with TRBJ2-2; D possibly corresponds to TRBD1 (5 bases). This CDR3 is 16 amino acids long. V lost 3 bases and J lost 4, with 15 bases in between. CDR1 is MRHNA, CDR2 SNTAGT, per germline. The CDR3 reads CASSDAATRGTGELFF. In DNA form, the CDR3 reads TGTGCCAGCAGTGATGCCGCGACAAGGGGCACCGGGGAGCTGTTTTTT.

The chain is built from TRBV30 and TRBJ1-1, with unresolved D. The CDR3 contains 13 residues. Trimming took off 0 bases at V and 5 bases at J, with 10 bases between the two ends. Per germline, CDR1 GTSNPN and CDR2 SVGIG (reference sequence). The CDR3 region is CAWSVGSGTEAFF. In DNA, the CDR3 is TGTGCCTGGAGTGTAGGGAGTGGGACTGAAGCTTTCTTT.

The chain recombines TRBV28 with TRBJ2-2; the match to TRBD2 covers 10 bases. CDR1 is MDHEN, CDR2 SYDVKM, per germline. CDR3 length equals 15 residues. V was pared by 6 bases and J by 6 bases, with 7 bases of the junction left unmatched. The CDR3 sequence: CASRPSGTSAGELFF. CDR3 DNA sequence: TGTGCCAGCAGACCCTCCGGGACTAGCGCCGGGGAGCTGTTTTTT. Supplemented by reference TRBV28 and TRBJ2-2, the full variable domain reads DVKVTQSSRYLVKRTGEKVFLECVQDMDHENMFWYRQDPGLGLRLIYFSYDVKMKEKGDIPEGYSVSREKKERFSLILESASTNQTSMYLCASRPSGTSAGELFFGEGSRLTVL.

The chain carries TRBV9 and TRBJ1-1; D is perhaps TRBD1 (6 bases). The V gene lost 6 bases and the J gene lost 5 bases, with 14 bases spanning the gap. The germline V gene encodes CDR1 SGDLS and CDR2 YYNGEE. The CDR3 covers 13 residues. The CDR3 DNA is TGTGCCAGCAACACAGGGCCGGAGACTGAAGCTTTCTTT. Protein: CASNTGPETEAFF.